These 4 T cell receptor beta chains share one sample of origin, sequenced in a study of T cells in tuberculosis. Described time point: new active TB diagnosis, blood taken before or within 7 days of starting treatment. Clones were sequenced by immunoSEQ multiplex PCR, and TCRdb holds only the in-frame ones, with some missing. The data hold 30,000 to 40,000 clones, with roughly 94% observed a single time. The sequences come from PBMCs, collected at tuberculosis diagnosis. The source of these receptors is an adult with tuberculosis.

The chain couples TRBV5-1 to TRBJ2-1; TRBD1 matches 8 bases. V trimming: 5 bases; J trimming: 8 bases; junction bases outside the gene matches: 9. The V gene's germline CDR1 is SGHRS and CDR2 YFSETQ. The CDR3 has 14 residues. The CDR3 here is CASSFPGGIDEQFF. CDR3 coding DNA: TGCGCCAGCAGTTTCCCAGGGGGCATCGATGAGCAGTTCTTC.

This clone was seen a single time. CDR3 loop: CASSRVGTTSTDTQYF. The CDR3 region has the DNA TGCGCCAGCAGCCGGGTAGGGACAACTAGCACAGATACGCAGTATTTT. The rearrangement uses TRBV5-1 and TRBJ2-3; D possibly corresponds to TRBD1 (6 bases). Germline V gene lookup returns CDR1 SGHRS and CDR2 YFSETQ. This CDR3 contains 16 residues. The germline V and J ends were trimmed by 4 bases and 0 bases, with 15 bases remaining between them.

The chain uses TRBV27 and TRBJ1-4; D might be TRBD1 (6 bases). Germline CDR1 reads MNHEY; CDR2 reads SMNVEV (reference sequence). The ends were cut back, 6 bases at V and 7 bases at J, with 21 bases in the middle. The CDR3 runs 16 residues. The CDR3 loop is CASRKLRQAGPEKLFF. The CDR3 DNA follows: TGTGCCAGCAGGAAACTCCGACAGGCCGGACCTGAAAAACTGTTTTTT.

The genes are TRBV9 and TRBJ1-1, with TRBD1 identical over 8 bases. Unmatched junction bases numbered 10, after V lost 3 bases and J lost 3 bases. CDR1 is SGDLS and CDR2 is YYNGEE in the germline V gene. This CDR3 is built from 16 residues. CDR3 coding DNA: TGTGCCAGCAGCGCCGCCAGGGGGCAGGGTCACACTGAAGCTTTCTTT. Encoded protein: CASSAARGQGHTEAFF.